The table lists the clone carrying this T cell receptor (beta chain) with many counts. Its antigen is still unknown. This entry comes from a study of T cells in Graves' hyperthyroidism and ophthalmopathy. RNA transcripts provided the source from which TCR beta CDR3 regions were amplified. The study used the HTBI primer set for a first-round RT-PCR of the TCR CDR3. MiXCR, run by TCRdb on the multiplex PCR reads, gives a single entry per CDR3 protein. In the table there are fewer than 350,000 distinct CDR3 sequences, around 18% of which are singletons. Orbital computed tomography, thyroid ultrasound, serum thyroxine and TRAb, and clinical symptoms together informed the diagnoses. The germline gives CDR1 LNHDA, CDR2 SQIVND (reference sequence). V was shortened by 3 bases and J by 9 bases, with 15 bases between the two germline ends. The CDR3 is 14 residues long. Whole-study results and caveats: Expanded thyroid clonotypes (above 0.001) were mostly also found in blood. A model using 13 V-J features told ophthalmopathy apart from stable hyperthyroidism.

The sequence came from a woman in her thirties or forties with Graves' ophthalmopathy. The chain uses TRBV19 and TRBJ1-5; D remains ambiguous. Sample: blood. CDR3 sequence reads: CASSIRGAGLPQHF. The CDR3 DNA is TGTGCCAGTAGTATCCGAGGAGCGGGGTTGCCCCAGCATTTT.